This T cell receptor beta chain was identified during a study of beta chain features in type 1 diabetes. Study as a whole: The samples had 90 million to 130 million sorted cells examined in all. Notes on the study in general: PCR could preferentially amplify shorter templates, alike in patients and controls. Researchers reported that naive, central memory and Treg TCRB repertoires appeared more similar in patients than in healthy donors.

This clone came up a few times. Its matching antigen is unknown. The CDR3 is 15 amino acids. The junction had 0 bases not matched to a gene; V was cut back by 1 base and J by 1 base. Per the germline V gene, CDR1 is SEHNR and CDR2 is FQNEAQ (reference sequence). Expressed TCRB transcripts were sequenced because the isolated RNA had all been reverse transcribed beforehand. Profiled with immunoSEQ multiplex PCR; TCRdb holds only in-frame clones, not every one. Here the sample spans 150,000 to 170,000 clones, about 8.1% being singletons. The specimen was central memory CD4+ T cells from blood. The chain carries TRBV7-9 and TRBJ2-3; 9 nucleotides line up with TRBD2. The clonotype comes from a young man in good health. The CDR3 protein is CASSLVAGGTDTQYF. The CDR3 DNA reads TGTGCCAGCAGCTTAGTAGCGGGAGGCACAGATACGCAGTATTTT. Using reference TRBV7-9 and TRBJ2-3 for the parts outside the CDR3, the full variable domain is DTGVSQNPRHKITKRGQNVTFRCDPISEHNRLYWYRQTLGQGPEFLTYFQNEAQLEKSRLLSDRFSAERPKGSFSTLEIQRTEQGDSAMYLCASSLVAGGTDTQYFGPGTRLTVL.